These 30 T cell receptor beta chains share one sample of origin, sequenced in a study of metastatic and nonmetastatic thyroid tumors. With MiXCR, TCRdb called clones anew from the PCR reads. The sample records 6,000 to 7,000 clones, roughly 29% being singletons. All patients were untreated before thyroid surgery. The source material was tumor tissue. The receptor source for this set is a female donor with papillary thyroid cancer or a benign thyroid nodule (not recorded which). Some clones in this sample may be carry-over from other donors' samples.

This chain links TRBV20-1 with TRBJ2-1, with D perhaps TRBD2 (5 bases). With 0 bases removed from V and 2 bases from J, the gap between germline ends came to 8 bases. This CDR3 is built from 14 residues. Looked up from germline, CDR1 is DFQATT and CDR2 is SNEGSKA (reference sequence). Here the CDR3 DNA reads TGCAGTGCTAGAGATTCCGGGACCTACAATGAGCAGTTCTTC. This sequence encodes CSARDSGTYNEQFF.

This clone ranks as medium-sized. The chain carries TRBV2 and TRBJ2-1, with 13 positions matching TRBD2. CDR1 SNHLY and CDR2 FYNNEI come from the germline V gene. The CDR3 loop spans 15 amino acids. The V segment lost 6 bases and the J segment 7 bases; nucleotides outside the gene matches: 6. CDR3 bases: TGTGCCAGCAGCCGACTAGCGGGGGGAGTAAATGAGCAGTTCTTC. Translated: CASSRLAGGVNEQFF.

The chain links TRBV12-3 or TRBV12-4 to TRBJ2-3, with unresolved D. V dropped 7 bases and J dropped 4 bases, with 15 bases sitting between them. This CDR3 is 14 amino acids long. DNA for the CDR3: TGTGCCAGCACTCCGGAGCTAAGTCCAGATACGCAGTATTTT. It specifies CASTPELSPDTQYF.

The chain joins TRBV7-8 to TRBJ1-6; maybe TRBD1 (6 bases). The V gene's germline CDR1 is SGHVS and CDR2 FQNEAQ. The CDR3 sequence is 16 residues long. V was shortened by 3 bases and J by 7 bases, with 16 bases between the two germline ends. The CDR3 sequence is CASSFTGRGSNSPLHF. CDR3 DNA sequence: TGTGCCAGCAGCTTCACCGGCAGGGGTAGCAATTCACCCCTCCACTTT.

This sequence joins TRBV7-3 and TRBJ2-3, with 8 bases fitting TRBD2. Germline assignment: CDR1 SGHTA and CDR2 FQGTGA. V lost 3 bases and J lost 1; bases outside the gene matches: 3. The CDR3 is made up of 15 amino acids. CDR3 in amino acids: CASSFDSGGTDTQYF. The CDR3 coding sequence is TGTGCCAGCAGCTTCGATAGCGGGGGCACAGATACGCAGTATTTT.

The chain carries TRBV7-2 and TRBJ2-7, with D unclear. V lost 0 bases and J 4 bases, leaving 13 bases between the germline ends. The CDR3 has 15 residues. Germline lookup yields CDR1 SGHTA and CDR2 FQGNSA. The CDR3 reads CASSLAETRGYEQYF. The CDR3 DNA is TGTGCCAGCAGCTTAGCGGAAACGAGAGGATACGAGCAGTACTTC.

The genes are TRBV24-1 and TRBJ2-1; 12 positions match TRBD1. This CDR3 is 18 amino acids long. After removal of 8 bases from V and 5 bases from J, the junction contained 15 bases not matched to a gene. Germline CDR1 and CDR2: KGHDR and SFDVKD. CDR3 loop: CATTSIMGGQGANNEQFF. In DNA form, the CDR3 reads TGTGCCACCACTTCCATTATGGGGGGACAGGGGGCGAACAATGAGCAGTTCTTC.

In its sample, this clone is medium-sized. This CDR3 is CASSFRFNQPQHF. CDR3 DNA sequence: TGTGCCAGCAGCTTTAGATTCAATCAGCCCCAGCATTTT. The rearrangement uses TRBV7-2 and TRBJ1-5; the D is unclear. This CDR3 comprises 13 residues. CDR1 and CDR2 from the germline V gene are SGHTA and FQGNSA. Trimming stripped 3 bases from V and 3 bases from J, with 6 bases between.

The chain has TRBV11-1 and TRBJ2-3; the D is unclear. V was shortened by 1 base and J by 2 bases, with 10 bases between the two germline ends. Germline lookup yields CDR1 SGHAT and CDR2 FQDESV (reference sequence). The CDR3 has 15 amino acids. The CDR3 DNA follows: TGTGCCAGCAGCTTAGAACGGCAGCCCACAGATACGCAGTATTTT. Its translation is CASSLERQPTDTQYF. Looking up the rest from reference TRBV11-1 and TRBJ2-3 gives the full variable domain: EAEVAQSPRYKITEKSQAVAFWCDPISGHATLYWYRQILGQGPELLVQFQDESVVDDSQLPKDRFSAERLKGVDSTLKIQPAELGDSAMYLCASSLERQPTDTQYFGPGTRLTVL.

In DNA form, the CDR3 reads TGTGCCAGCAGCCCCCAAGCAGGAACCGGGGAGCTGTTTTTT. Residues: CASSPQAGTGELFF. The rearrangement joins TRBV7-3 to TRBJ2-2; unclear D gene. Germline CDR1 and CDR2: SGHTA and FQGTGA. V gave up 5 bases and J gave up 5 bases, with 12 bases separating them. The CDR3 loop spans 14 amino acids. Drawing the rest from reference TRBV7-3 and TRBJ2-2, the complete variable domain is GAGVSQTPSNKVTEKGKYVELRCDPISGHTALYWYRQSLGQGPEFLIYFQGTGAADDSGLPNDRFFAVRPEGSVSTLKIQRTERGDSAVYLCASSPQAGTGELFFGEGSRLTVL.

Ten or more counts support this clone. V gene TRBV20-1 combines with J gene TRBJ2-1; D may be TRBD1 (6 bases). The CDR3 covers 20 residues. Germline V CDR1 and CDR2: DFQATT, SNEGSKA (reference sequence). The V and J ends lost 6 bases and 0 bases respectively, with 30 bases between them. CDR3 DNA: TGCAGTGCCACACCCCCCGGAACAGGGCGACCCTATTACTCCTACAATGAGCAGTTCTTC. It specifies CSATPPGTGRPYYSYNEQFF.

This chain uses TRBV20-1 with TRBJ1-2, with D possibly TRBD1 on 6 matching bases. The CDR3 consists of 14 residues. Germline values: CDR1 DFQATT, CDR2 SNEGSKA (reference sequence). The V and J ends lost 0 bases and 2 bases respectively, with 10 bases between them. CDR3 bases: TGCAGTGCTAGAGATTACAGGGACAACTATGGCTACACCTTC. Its translation is CSARDYRDNYGYTF.

The chain joins TRBV11-3 to TRBJ2-7, with 8 bases aligning to TRBD1. The CDR3 has 16 amino acids. Looked up from germline, CDR1 is SGHNT and CDR2 is YENEEA. With 4 bases clipped from V and 4 bases from J, the junction kept 12 bases outside the gene matches. The CDR3 reads CASSSSTGVGSYEQYF. The CDR3 region has the DNA TGTGCCAGCAGCTCTTCGACAGGGGTAGGGTCTTACGAGCAGTACTTC.

The genes are TRBV28 and TRBJ2-1; D is possibly TRBD1 or TRBD2 (6 bases each). The CDR3 runs 16 residues. Germline V lookup: CDR1 MDHEN, CDR2 SYDVKM. Deletions cut 8 bases from V and 0 bases from J, with 17 bases between. The DNA for the CDR3 is TGTGCCAGCGGAAAGGGGGGTCTTACCTCCTACAATGAGCAGTTCTTC. The encoded protein is CASGKGGLTSYNEQFF.

This clone is large within its sample. The chain has TRBV6-1 and TRBJ2-2, with 10 bases matching TRBD1. Germline V gives CDR1 MNHNS, CDR2 SASEGT. The junction had 8 bases not matched to a gene; V was cut back by 3 bases and J by 7 bases. The CDR3 consists of 16 residues. The CDR3 loop is CASSDRDRGKDGELFF. As DNA, the CDR3 is TGTGCCAGCAGTGACCGGGACAGGGGCAAGGACGGGGAGCTGTTTTTT.

The V gene is TRBV6-1, the J gene TRBJ2-7, with 9 positions matching TRBD2. This CDR3 has 14 residues. The V gene's germline CDR1 is MNHNS and CDR2 SASEGT. With 4 bases clipped from V and 4 bases from J, the junction kept 5 bases outside the gene matches. The DNA for the CDR3 is TGTGCCAGCAGTGCCGGGACTAGCCTATACGAGCAGTACTTC. Its translation: CASSAGTSLYEQYF.

Only a few counts were recorded for this clone. V usage is TRBV27 and J usage is TRBJ2-1; 11 bases are shared with TRBD2. The J segment lost 3 bases and the V segment lost 3 bases, leaving 7 bases of the junction unmatched. The CDR3 contains 17 residues. Germline lookup yields CDR1 MNHEY and CDR2 SMNVEV (reference sequence). The chain's CDR3 is CASSFELAGVLYNEQFF. The DNA for the CDR3 is TGTGCCAGCAGTTTTGAACTAGCGGGAGTGCTCTACAATGAGCAGTTCTTC.

This clone counts as large. The chain recombines TRBV7-2 with TRBJ2-1; 8 nucleotides match TRBD2. J gave up 5 bases and V 5 bases, and 11 bases lay outside the gene matches. CDR3 length: 16 amino acids. Germline V CDR1 and CDR2: SGHTA, FQGNSA. The CDR3, as DNA: TGTGCCAGCAGCGTGAGACAGATAGCGGGGAACAATGAGCAGTTCTTC. This codes for CASSVRQIAGNNEQFF.

The rearrangement joins TRBV20-1 to TRBJ2-7, with 9 bases that match TRBD1. Trimming took 3 bases from V and 4 from J; bases not matched to a gene: 13. The CDR3 length is 16 residues. Germline CDR1 and CDR2: DFQATT and SNEGSKA (reference sequence). As DNA, the CDR3 is TGCAGTGCTAGTAAGATCCCGGGACAGGGAGTTTACGAGCAGTACTTC. Translation gives CSASKIPGQGVYEQYF.

This clone has just a few counts. This chain uses TRBV19 with TRBJ2-2, with D unresolved. V gave up 5 bases and J gave up 5 bases, with 12 bases separating them. Germline V gene lookup returns CDR1 LNHDA and CDR2 SQIVND (reference sequence). The CDR3 consists of 14 residues. As DNA, the CDR3 is TGTGCCAGTAGTCCAGCCCCGGGTACCGGGGAGCTGTTTTTT. This encodes CASSPAPGTGELFF.

Sample share makes this clone medium-sized. This chain connects TRBV12-3 or TRBV12-4 to TRBJ2-7; D is ambiguous. The CDR3 has 13 amino acids. V dropped 6 bases and J dropped 6 bases, with 15 bases sitting between them. CDR3 DNA sequence: TGTGCCAGCAGCCCCGGGCCCTCGAGCGAGCAGTACTTC. The encoded protein is CASSPGPSSEQYF.

There are a few counts of this clone. One junction end disagrees with the germline gene, perhaps due to a read error. The J gene is TRBJ2-7, the V gene TRBV6-1, with 11 bases matching TRBD1. The CDR3 totals 15 residues. Germline V lookup: CDR1 MNHNS, CDR2 SASEGT. In DNA form, the CDR3 reads TGTACCAGCAGTACATCCGGGACAGGGGGAATCGAGCAGTACTTC. Its translation is CTSSTSGTGGIEQYF.

V usage is TRBV10-3 and J usage is TRBJ2-1, with 15 bases fitting TRBD2. In germline, CDR1 is ENHRY, CDR2 SYGVKD. J lost 16 bases, V lost 4 bases, and 17 bases had no gene match. There are 17 residues in the CDR3. The CDR3 nucleotides are TGTGCCATCAGTGGTAAGGGACTAGCGGGAGGAGTTGTAAACGAATTCTTC. This translates into CAISGKGLAGGVVNEFF.

This clone was detected ten times or more. The V and J genes are TRBV5-4 and TRBJ1-4; 7 positions agree with TRBD1. Germline V gene lookup returns CDR1 SGHNT and CDR2 YYREEE (reference sequence). After removal of 0 bases from V and 9 bases from J, the junction contained 8 bases not matched to a gene. The CDR3 is made up of 15 amino acids. The CDR3 spells CASSLGGGAPQKLFF. The CDR3 nucleotides read TGTGCCAGCAGCTTGGGAGGGGGCGCGCCACAAAAACTGTTTTTT.

This clone was seen more than once but under ten times. The chain's CDR3 is CASSTDRTYEQYF. CDR3 nucleotides: TGTGCCAGCAGTACGGACAGGACCTACGAGCAGTACTTC. This rearrangement joins TRBV27 to TRBJ2-7; 7 bases agree with TRBD1. This CDR3 spans 13 amino acids. CDR1 and CDR2 (germline): MNHEY, SMNVEV (reference sequence). Trimming at V came to 5 bases and at J to 2 bases, leaving 3 bases not matched to a gene.

This sequence joins TRBV24-1 and TRBJ2-2; D might be TRBD1 (5 bases). The CDR3 extends over 17 amino acids. V lost 4 bases, J lost 2 bases, and 16 bases lay in between. The V gene's germline CDR1 is KGHDR and CDR2 SFDVKD. In nucleotides, the CDR3 is TGTGCCACCAGTGACCACCCGGACCAGGGAAACACCGGGGAGCTGTTTTTT. Its protein is CATSDHPDQGNTGELFF.

This chain links TRBV6-1 with TRBJ1-2, with D possibly TRBD1 on 6 matching bases. V lost 5 bases and J lost 4, with 20 bases in between. Germline loops: CDR1 MNHNS, CDR2 SASEGT. The CDR3 covers 16 residues. This CDR3 reads CASSFNGQPGSYGYTF. The DNA of the CDR3 is TGTGCCAGCAGTTTCAACGGACAGCCCGGTAGCTATGGCTACACCTTC.

This clone is judged large. The V and J genes are TRBV6-1 and TRBJ1-2; unclear D gene. Germline-derived CDR1 and CDR2 are MNHNS and SASEGT. Trimming shortened V by 6 bases and J by 7 bases, and 21 bases separated the two germline ends. This CDR3 comprises 15 residues. CDR3 sequence: CASSRASGPYGGYTF. CDR3 sequence (DNA): TGTGCCAGCAGCCGAGCCTCTGGACCATACGGTGGCTACACCTTC.

V usage is TRBV5-1 and J usage is TRBJ2-7; D perhaps matches TRBD2 (7 bases). The V gene lost 0 bases and the J gene lost 0 bases, with 22 bases spanning the gap. The germline gives CDR1 SGHRS, CDR2 YFSETQ. This CDR3 comprises 19 residues. The CDR3 DNA is TGCGCCAGCAGCTTGGGGGAGGCGGGGGCCTCCGCAATCTCCTACGAGCAGTACTTC. Encoded protein: CASSLGEAGASAISYEQYF.

The chain carries TRBV9 and TRBJ2-7, with a possible D match to TRBD2 (6 bases). The V gene's germline CDR1 is SGDLS and CDR2 YYNGEE. The CDR3 contains 13 residues. V gave up 7 bases and J gave up 6 bases, with 17 bases separating them. Here the CDR3 reads CASGGVSRGEQYF. DNA of the CDR3: TGTGCCAGCGGCGGGGTCAGTCGGGGCGAGCAGTACTTC.